This entry lists 3 T cell receptor beta chains sequenced from one sample in a study of vaccination and CD4 T cells after COVID-19. Which antigens these TCRs recognize remains unknown. Described time point: late sampling 161 to 241 days after vaccination in a few convalescent patients. As to treatment: approximately 11-day PBMC culture with coronavirus spike peptide pools or control peptides (ViraFEST assay). Sequence data for DNA of cultured CD4+ T cells were generated by the Oncomine TCR Beta short-read assay. A single record per CDR3 protein comes from TCRdb applying MiXCR to the PCR reads. The sample records roughly 20,000 distinct CDR3 sequences, roughly 45% being singletons. The material was CD4+ T cells from blood, cultured in vitro, obtained about 7 months after SARS-CoV-2 vaccination. These receptors were collected from a human donor who had recovered from COVID-19.

Only a few counts were recorded for this clonotype. The chain uses TRBV20-1 and TRBJ2-3; 11 bases map to TRBD2. Germline V gives CDR1 DFQATT, CDR2 SNEGSKA (reference sequence). Unmatched junction bases numbered 2, after V lost 6 bases and J lost 3 bases. The CDR3 length is 13 residues. CDR3 loop: CSARLAGTDTQYF. CDR3 coding DNA: TGCAGTGCACGACTAGCGGGAACAGATACGCAGTATTTT.

This clonotype was observed a handful of times. This chain links TRBV27 with TRBJ1-1; TRBD1 might be the D (6 bases). The CDR3 consists of 15 residues. Germline-derived CDR1 and CDR2 are MNHEY and SMNVEV (reference sequence). With 6 bases removed from V and 1 base from J, the gap between germline ends came to 15 bases. This chain's CDR3 is CASRLRGQWNTEAFF. CDR3 nucleotide sequence: TGTGCCAGCAGGCTACGGGGGCAGTGGAACACTGAAGCTTTCTTT.

This sequence joins TRBV20-1 and TRBJ2-7; D is unclear. Per germline, CDR1 DFQATT and CDR2 SNEGSKA (reference sequence). With 1 base removed from V and 2 bases from J, the gap between germline ends came to 9 bases. The CDR3 is made up of 13 amino acids. This chain's CDR3 is CSARGKMPYEQYF. CDR3 DNA: TGCAGTGCTAGAGGGAAAATGCCCTACGAGCAGTACTTC.